The 15 T cell receptor beta chains below were found in one sample sequenced in a study of T cell repertoires in cytomegalovirus infection. TCRdb recomputed calls from the reads with MiXCR, one row per CDR3 protein. The table includes about 260,000 distinct CDR3 sequences, roughly an eighth detected once. Sample: PBMCs. The source is a human donor in good health (CMV status not recorded). Some clones in this sample may be carry-over from other donors' samples.

The sample holds many counts of this clonotype. The CDR3 DNA is TGTGCCAGCAGCGGCCGACTAGCGGGCTACGAGCAGTACTTC. The encoded protein is CASSGRLAGYEQYF. J is TRBJ2-7 and V is TRBV7-2, with 10 bases aligning to TRBD2. This CDR3 has 14 amino acids. Germline values: CDR1 SGHTA, CDR2 FQGNSA. Unmatched junction bases numbered 4, after V lost 5 bases and J lost 3 bases.

This clonotype was recorded at least ten times. The rearrangement joins TRBV20-1 to TRBJ1-1; D possibly corresponds to TRBD1 (6 bases). Germline V gene sequence: CDR1 DFQATT, CDR2 SNEGSKA (reference sequence). The CDR3 consists of 12 residues. Trimming shortened V by 5 bases and J by 1 base, and 8 bases separated the two germline ends. This CDR3 reads CSAPTGNTEAFF. The CDR3, as DNA: TGCAGTGCTCCGACAGGGAACACTGAAGCTTTCTTT.

With regard to this clonotype: This sequence may be a read error, since a much larger clone differs from it by one base. V is TRBV7-6 and J is TRBJ2-5, with 8 bases fitting TRBD1. V lost 7 bases, J lost 4 bases, and 8 bases stayed unmatched. The CDR3 sequence is 14 residues long. The V gene's germline CDR1 is SGHVS and CDR2 FNYEAQ. The CDR3 sequence: CASNHRQGRETQYF. CDR3 DNA: TGTGCCAGCAACCATCGACAGGGGCGAGAGACCCAGTACTTC.

This rearrangement joins TRBV9 to TRBJ1-1; a weak D match, TRBD1 (6 bases). CDR3 size: 16 residues. Looked up from germline, CDR1 is SGDLS and CDR2 is YYNGEE. Trimming pared 1 base from V and 0 bases from J, leaving 13 bases between. The CDR3, as DNA: TGTGCCAGCAGCGTATCGGGAGGACAGATGAACACTGAAGCTTTCTTT. Amino acids: CASSVSGGQMNTEAFF.

The sample holds a few counts of this clonotype. V usage is TRBV27 and J usage is TRBJ1-1, with TRBD1 as a possible D gene (5 bases). This CDR3 region has 12 residues. V shed 6 bases and J shed 8 bases, with 13 bases lying between them. Looked up from germline, CDR1 is MNHEY and CDR2 is SMNVEV (reference sequence). The CDR3 DNA follows: TGTGCCAGCAGCAAGGGGACCGCCGAAGCTTTCTTT. Encoded protein: CASSKGTAEAFF.

This clonotype was counted at least ten times. The rearrangement links TRBV29-1 to TRBJ2-2; a possible D gene is TRBD2 (5 bases). Trimming pared 7 bases from V and 3 bases from J, leaving 15 bases between. This CDR3 region has 14 residues. Germline CDR1 is SQVTM and CDR2 is ANQGSEA. The CDR3 nucleotides read TGCAGCGGGAAGGGTGGAGGCGACACCGGGGAGCTGTTTTTT. Translated, it gives CSGKGGGDTGELFF.

This clonotype was picked up a small number of times. This chain connects TRBV4-2 to TRBJ2-1; D not resolved. Germline-derived CDR1 and CDR2 are LGHNA and YNFKEQ. The CDR3 has 18 residues. Deletions cut 0 bases from V and 1 base from J, with 16 bases between. CDR3 amino acids: CASSQDLPQVVSYNEQFF. In nucleotides, the CDR3 is TGTGCCAGCAGCCAAGATCTCCCCCAGGTGGTATCCTACAATGAGCAGTTCTTC.

V gene TRBV20-1 combines with J gene TRBJ2-2; 11 bases align to TRBD1. The CDR3 covers 14 residues. Germline values: CDR1 DFQATT, CDR2 SNEGSKA (reference sequence). V shed 6 bases and J 6 bases; nucleotides not matched to a gene: 6. The CDR3 is CSATGTGGAGELFF. DNA for the CDR3: TGCAGTGCCACCGGGACAGGGGGGGCCGGGGAGCTGTTTTTT.

V usage is TRBV20-1 and J usage is TRBJ1-1, with D possibly being TRBD1 (5 bases). The CDR3 covers 13 residues. The V gene lost 6 bases and the J gene lost 3 bases, with 14 bases spanning the gap. Germline-derived CDR1 and CDR2 are DFQATT and SNEGSKA (reference sequence). CDR3 DNA sequence: TGCAGTGCCTCAACGCGGGGGGACACTGAAGCTTTCTTT. Its protein product is CSASTRGDTEAFF.

This clonotype appeared once. A much larger clone differs by one base, so this may be a read error. V is TRBV5-1 and J is TRBJ2-3; D possibly matches TRBD1 or TRBD2 (6 bases each). The CDR3 loop spans 15 amino acids. Looked up from germline, CDR1 is SGHRS and CDR2 is YFSETQ. The CDR3 bases are TGCACCAGCAGCCGCGGGACACGTAGCACAGATACGCAGTATTTT. Translated, it gives CTSSRGTRSTDTQYF.

The J gene is TRBJ1-1, the V gene TRBV20-1; D is unclear. The CDR3 spans 12 residues. Germline CDR1 DFQATT, CDR2 SNEGSKA (reference sequence). Trimming removed 6 bases at V and 0 bases at J, with 8 bases between. In DNA, the CDR3 is TGCAGTGCACAGACCATGAACACTGAAGCTTTCTTT. It is translated as CSAQTMNTEAFF.

A word on this clonotype: One end of the junction is discordant with germline, which a read error may explain. V usage is TRBV29-1 and J usage is TRBJ1-1; TRBD1 might be the D (5 bases). Looked up from germline, CDR1 is SQVTM and CDR2 is ANQGSEA. This CDR3 is built from 13 residues. The CDR3 DNA reads as TGCAGCGTTGAGGGGGGTTGGAACACTGAAGCTGTCTTT. Translating gives CSVEGGWNTEAVF.

This clonotype was counted only a few times. The chain employs TRBV6-4 and TRBJ2-5, with 7 bases fitting TRBD2. Trimming at V came to 4 bases and at J to 5 bases, leaving 10 bases not matched to a gene. This CDR3 has 15 amino acids. CDR1 is MRHNA, CDR2 SNTAGT, per germline. CDR3 amino acids: CASSAPAGLPETQYF. In DNA, the CDR3 is TGTGCCAGCAGTGCTCCAGCGGGACTGCCGGAGACCCAGTACTTC.

There are a few counts of this clonotype. The chain uses TRBV20-1 and TRBJ1-1, with D possibly TRBD1 on 5 matching bases. The germline V gene has CDR1 DFQATT and CDR2 SNEGSKA (reference sequence). The ends were cut back, 3 bases at V and 7 bases at J, with 12 bases in the middle. The CDR3 length is 12 residues. The CDR3 coding sequence is TGCAGTGCTAGGGGGGGTTGGGGTGAAGCTTTCTTT. Its translation is CSARGGWGEAFF.

This clonotype appeared a few times. The CDR3 DNA reads as TGTGCCAGCAGTGGTCATCTAGCGGGGGGGCTCAATGAGCAGTTCTTC. It is translated as CASSGHLAGGLNEQFF. The rearrangement joins TRBV2 to TRBJ2-1; 12 bases map to TRBD2. CDR1 is SNHLY, CDR2 FYNNEI, per germline. The CDR3 runs 16 residues. Trimming at V came to 4 bases and at J to 6 bases, leaving 7 bases not matched to a gene.